The 15 T cell receptor beta chains reported below all come from one sample, sequenced in a study of long-term antiretroviral therapy in people with HIV. Running of the v3.0 immunoSEQ assay took place at survey level. Sequencing was performed with immunoSEQ multiplex PCR; in TCRdb, only in-frame clones are kept and a portion is missing. The table records 21,000 or so clones, approximately 84% of them present only once. The sequences come from unsorted PBMCs, collected 0.5 years after starting antiretroviral therapy. These receptors all come from a man younger than 35 with HIV.

The V gene is TRBV28, the J gene TRBJ1-6; D is perhaps TRBD1 (5 bases). Germline V gene sequence: CDR1 MDHEN, CDR2 SYDVKM. V lost 5 bases, J lost 0 bases, and 17 bases lay in between. CDR3 length: 18 residues. This CDR3 reads CASSVGWGTSSYNSPLHF. The CDR3 DNA reads as TGTGCCAGCAGTGTAGGATGGGGGACGAGCTCCTATAATTCACCCCTCCACTTT.

The chain joins TRBV18 to TRBJ1-4; no clear D. V was clipped by 3 bases and J by 5 bases, with 10 bases between them. Per the germline V gene, CDR1 is KGHSH and CDR2 is LQKENI. The CDR3 has 14 amino acids. CDR3 sequence reads: CASSPRNDNEKLFF. The CDR3 region has the DNA TGTGCCAGCTCACCTCGGAACGACAATGAAAAACTGTTTTTT.

This clone has a single count. The chain carries TRBV30 and TRBJ1-1; no reliable D call. Germline V lookup: CDR1 GTSNPN, CDR2 SVGIG (reference sequence). This CDR3 has 13 amino acids. V lost 0 bases to trimming and J lost 1 base, with 6 bases between them. The CDR3 here is CAWSVYTNTEAFF. Written as DNA, the CDR3 is TGTGCCTGGAGTGTCTATACGAACACTGAAGCTTTCTTT.

The sample holds a few counts of this clone. V gene TRBV6-1 combines with J gene TRBJ1-5; D is possibly TRBD1 (5 bases). Trimming left V 5 bases short and J 2 bases short, with 13 bases between. Germline V gives CDR1 MNHNS, CDR2 SASEGT. The CDR3 is 15 residues long. CDR3 nucleotide sequence: TGTGCCAGCAGTTCTGGGACGGCGGGCAATCAGCCCCAGCATTTT. The encoded protein is CASSSGTAGNQPQHF.

CDR3 in DNA: TGTGCCAGCAGCCAAGGGACTAGCGGGAGGGCCTCGCCCTACAATGAGCAGTTCTTC. Its protein product is CASSQGTSGRASPYNEQFF. This sequence joins TRBV14 and TRBJ2-1, with 15 bases that match TRBD2. Germline lookup yields CDR1 SGHDN and CDR2 FVKESK. J gave up 2 bases and V 1 base, and 6 bases lay outside the gene matches. This CDR3 spans 19 amino acids.

V is TRBV9 and J is TRBJ1-1; unclear D gene. Deletions cut 3 bases from V and 1 base from J, with 13 bases between. The CDR3 totals 15 residues. From germline, CDR1 is SGDLS and CDR2 YYNGEE. The CDR3 sequence is CASSETGRTNTEAFF. Here the CDR3 DNA reads TGTGCCAGCAGCGAAACCGGGAGAACGAACACTGAAGCTTTCTTT.

This chain joins TRBV27 and TRBJ2-7, with TRBD2 matching 8 bases. V shed 4 bases and J 0 bases; nucleotides not matched to a gene: 11. CDR1 and CDR2 (germline): MNHEY, SMNVEV (reference sequence). CDR3 length equals 17 residues. The DNA of the CDR3 is TGTGCCAGCAGTTCGCCTTTAGCGGGGCCGAGCTCCTACGAGCAGTACTTC. It yields the protein CASSSPLAGPSSYEQYF.

The chain combines TRBV7-9 with TRBJ2-7; 7 bases are shared with TRBD1. The CDR3 has 15 amino acids. The germline gives CDR1 SEHNR, CDR2 FQNEAQ (reference sequence). The J segment lost 5 bases and the V segment lost 2 bases, leaving 9 bases of the junction unmatched. CDR3 sequence (DNA): TGTGCCAGCAGCTTACGAACAGGGGCCTGGGACGAGCAGTACTTC. It encodes CASSLRTGAWDEQYF.

The chain uses TRBV30 and TRBJ2-7; 7 nucleotides match TRBD1. V trimming: 1 base; J trimming: 6 bases; junction bases outside the gene matches: 6. Germline V gene data show CDR1 as GTSNPN and CDR2 as SVGIG (reference sequence). CDR3 length: 13 residues. The CDR3 here is CAWSGQGTGEQYF. The CDR3 bases are TGTGCCTGGAGTGGACAGGGTACCGGCGAGCAGTACTTC.

This clone was recorded only once. The gene calls are TRBV6-1 and TRBJ1-2; D gene ambiguous. The CDR3 runs 13 residues. V was cut by 7 bases and J by 4 bases, with 13 bases left in between. The germline CDR1 and CDR2 sequences are MNHNS and SASEGT. The CDR3 region is CASKVGKLYGYTF. As DNA, the CDR3 is TGTGCCAGCAAGGTGGGCAAGCTCTATGGCTACACCTTC.

V gene TRBV19 combines with J gene TRBJ1-5; no reliable D call. Per germline, CDR1 LNHDA and CDR2 SQIVND (reference sequence). Between the trimmed V and J ends, which lost 4 bases and 0 bases, there was a span of 13 bases. The CDR3 length is 16 residues. CDR3 region: CASSKGTSVSNQPQHF. The CDR3 bases are TGTGCCAGTAGTAAGGGCACAAGCGTTAGCAATCAGCCCCAGCATTTT.

The V and J genes are TRBV29-1 and TRBJ2-7, with D perhaps given as TRBD1 or TRBD2 (5 bases each). The CDR3 length is 14 residues. V was pared by 6 bases and J by 2 bases, with 17 bases between. Germline values: CDR1 SQVTM, CDR2 ANQGSEA. CDR3 protein: CSVPARDGTYEQYF. CDR3 DNA sequence: TGCAGCGTACCTGCCCGGGACGGTACCTACGAGCAGTACTTC.

The rearrangement uses TRBV18 and TRBJ2-1; no clear D. The germline V and J ends were trimmed by 5 bases and 8 bases, with 7 bases remaining between them. The germline V gene has CDR1 KGHSH and CDR2 LQKENI. The CDR3 is made up of 11 amino acids. For the CDR3, the DNA is TGTGCCAGCTCATCCCGGGATGAGCAGTTCTTC. Its translation is CASSSRDEQFF. Combining the CDR3 with reference TRBV18 and TRBJ2-1 gives the whole variable domain NAGVMQNPRHLVRRRGQEARLRCSPMKGHSHVYWYRQLPEEGLKFMVYLQKENIIDESGMPKERFSAEFPKEGPSILRIQQVVRGDSAAYFCASSSRDEQFFGPGTRLTVL.

This clone has just a few counts. The chain combines TRBV7-9 with TRBJ2-2, with TRBD1 matching over 10 bases. CDR3 size: 15 residues. Trimming took 7 bases from V and 3 from J; bases not matched to a gene: 5. Germline-derived CDR1 and CDR2 are SEHNR and FQNEAQ (reference sequence). CDR3 sequence reads: CASTKGTGDTGELFF. CDR3 coding DNA: TGTGCCAGCACCAAAGGGACAGGGGACACCGGGGAGCTGTTTTTT.

The chain couples TRBV5-1 to TRBJ2-3; possible D gene TRBD1, 6 bases. Trimming removed 0 bases from V and 4 bases from J, with 12 bases in between. The germline CDR1 and CDR2 sequences are SGHRS and YFSETQ. The CDR3 runs to 15 residues. The CDR3 loop reads CASSLGPGVPDTQYF. CDR3 DNA: TGCGCCAGCAGCTTGGGCCCAGGGGTTCCAGATACGCAGTATTTT. Full variable domain (outside the CDR3, taken from reference TRBV5-1 and TRBJ2-3): KAGVTQTPRYLIKTRGQQVTLSCSPISGHRSVSWYQQTPGQGLQFLFEYFSETQRNKGNFPGRFSGRQFSNSRSEMNVSTLELGDSALYLCASSLGPGVPDTQYFGPGTRLTVL.